This T cell receptor (beta chain) was captured by sequencing in a study of T cell changes during pregnancy in multiple sclerosis. V lost 8 bases to trimming and J lost 5 bases, with 9 bases between them. Germline V gives CDR1 MNHEY, CDR2 SVGAGI. The CDR3 has 12 residues. Profiling relied on immunoSEQ multiplex PCR, and the TCRdb table lists in-frame clones only, not all of them. The sample lists approximately 83,000 clones; 85% to 95% were seen once. This sample comprised peripheral blood, obtained in the third trimester of pregnancy. This TCR came from a female donor with multiple sclerosis, enrolled in a pregnancy study. The chain carries TRBV6-5 and TRBJ2-2; D ambiguous. CDR3 region: CASVTLTGELFF. For the CDR3, the DNA is TGTGCCAGCGTAACTCTTACCGGGGAGCTGTTTTTT.